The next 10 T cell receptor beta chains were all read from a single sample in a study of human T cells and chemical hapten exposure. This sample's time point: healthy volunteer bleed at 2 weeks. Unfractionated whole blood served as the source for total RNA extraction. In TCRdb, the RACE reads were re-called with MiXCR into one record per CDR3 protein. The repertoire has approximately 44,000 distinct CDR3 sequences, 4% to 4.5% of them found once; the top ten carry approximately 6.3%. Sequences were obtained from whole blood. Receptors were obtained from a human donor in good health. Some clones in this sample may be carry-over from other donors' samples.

The CDR3 sequence: CASSSGGPALDEQFF. The CDR3 coding sequence is TGCGCCAGCAGCTCGGGCGGGCCCGCCCTGGATGAGCAGTTCTTC. The chain carries TRBV5-1 and TRBJ2-1; maybe TRBD2 (5 bases). V was shortened by 3 bases and J by 8 bases, with 18 bases between the two germline ends. The V gene's germline CDR1 is SGHRS and CDR2 YFSETQ. This CDR3 is built from 15 residues.

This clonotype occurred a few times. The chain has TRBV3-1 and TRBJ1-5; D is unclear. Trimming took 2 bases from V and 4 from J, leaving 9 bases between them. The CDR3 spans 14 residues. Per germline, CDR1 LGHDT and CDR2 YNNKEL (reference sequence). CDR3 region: CASSQNGRNQPQHF. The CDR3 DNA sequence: TGTGCCAGCAGCCAAAATGGTCGTAATCAGCCCCAGCATTTT.

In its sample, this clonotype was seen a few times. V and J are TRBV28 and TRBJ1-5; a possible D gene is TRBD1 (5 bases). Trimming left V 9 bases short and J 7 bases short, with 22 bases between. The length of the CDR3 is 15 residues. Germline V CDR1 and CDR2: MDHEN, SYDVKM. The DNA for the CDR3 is TGTGCCAGTTGGACAAATTTAAGGGTAATCCAGCCCCAGCATTTT. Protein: CASWTNLRVIQPQHF.

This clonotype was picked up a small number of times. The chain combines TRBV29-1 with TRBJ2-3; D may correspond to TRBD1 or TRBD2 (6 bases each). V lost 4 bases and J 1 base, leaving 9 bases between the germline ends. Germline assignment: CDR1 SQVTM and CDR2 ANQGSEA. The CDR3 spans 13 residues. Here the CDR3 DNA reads TGCAGCGTTGTGGGGGGCGGCACAGATACGCAGTATTTT. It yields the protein CSVVGGGTDTQYF.

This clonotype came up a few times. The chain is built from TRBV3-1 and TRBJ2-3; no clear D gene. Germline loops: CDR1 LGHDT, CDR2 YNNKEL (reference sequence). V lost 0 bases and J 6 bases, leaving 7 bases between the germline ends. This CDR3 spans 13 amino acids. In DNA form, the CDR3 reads TGTGCCAGCAGCCAAGATCGGGTTGATACGCAGTATTTT. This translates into CASSQDRVDTQYF.

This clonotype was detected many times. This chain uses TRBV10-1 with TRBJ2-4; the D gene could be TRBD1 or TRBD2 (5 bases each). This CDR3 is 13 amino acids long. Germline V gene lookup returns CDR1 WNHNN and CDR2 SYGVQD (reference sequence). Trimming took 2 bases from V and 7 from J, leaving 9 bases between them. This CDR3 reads CASSEGGENIQYF. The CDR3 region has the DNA TGCGCCAGCAGTGAGGGGGGAGAGAACATTCAGTACTTC.

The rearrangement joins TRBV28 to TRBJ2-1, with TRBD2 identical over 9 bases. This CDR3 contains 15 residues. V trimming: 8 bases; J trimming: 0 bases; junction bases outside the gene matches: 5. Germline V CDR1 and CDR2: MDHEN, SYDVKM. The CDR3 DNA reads TGTGCCAGCCATCTTAGCGGGAGCTCCTACAATGAGCAGTTCTTC. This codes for CASHLSGSSYNEQFF.

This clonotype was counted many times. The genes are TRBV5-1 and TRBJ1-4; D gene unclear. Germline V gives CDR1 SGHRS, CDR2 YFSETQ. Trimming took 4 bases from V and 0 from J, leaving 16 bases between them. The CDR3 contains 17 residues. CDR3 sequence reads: CASSAGLSAATNEKLFF. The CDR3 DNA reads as TGCGCCAGCAGCGCTGGACTGTCAGCAGCAACTAATGAAAAACTGTTTTTT.

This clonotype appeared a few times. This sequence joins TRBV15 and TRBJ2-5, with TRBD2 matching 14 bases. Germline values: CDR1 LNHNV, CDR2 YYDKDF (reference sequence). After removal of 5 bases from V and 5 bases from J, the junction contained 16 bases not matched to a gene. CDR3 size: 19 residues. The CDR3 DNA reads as TGTGCCACCAGCGCACCCACCGGGACTAGCGGGAGTAGGTCGGAGACCCAGTACTTC. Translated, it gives CATSAPTGTSGSRSETQYF.

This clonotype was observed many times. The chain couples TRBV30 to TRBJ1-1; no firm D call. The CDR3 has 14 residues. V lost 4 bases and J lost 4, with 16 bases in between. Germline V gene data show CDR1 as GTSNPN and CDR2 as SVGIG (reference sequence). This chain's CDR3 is CAWTFRRWSTEAFF. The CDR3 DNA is TGTGCCTGGACTTTCCGAAGGTGGAGCACTGAAGCTTTCTTT.